The 4 T cell receptor beta chains given below trace back to one sample, sequenced in a study of T-cell reconstitution after alpha-beta-depleted transplantation in children. The TCRbeta library incorporated unique molecular identifiers. TCRdb passed the PCR reads through MiXCR, listing each CDR3 protein once. The sample records 440,000 or so distinct CDR3 sequences, approximately 10% being singletons. The sample consisted of PBMCs from the stem cell graft donor, taken from the stem cell graft. The receptor source for this set is a human donor who donated a stem cell graft to a child with acute myeloid leukemia.

This chain uses TRBV7-7 with TRBJ2-7; D possibly matches TRBD1 or TRBD2 (5 bases each). This CDR3 region has 18 residues. Germline CDR1 is SSHAT and CDR2 is FNYEAQ (reference sequence). CDR3 sequence (DNA): TGTGCTAGCAGCTCCGGTAACGAGGGGTGCAGTAGCTCCTACGAGCAGTACGTC. This codes for CASSSGNEGCSSSYEQYV.

This clonotype showed up many times. V and J are TRBV5-1 and TRBJ2-1; TRBD1 matches at 7 bases. V lost 4 bases to trimming and J lost 10 bases; unmatched junction nucleotides: 8. The germline CDR1 and CDR2 sequences are SGHRS and YFSETQ. This CDR3 is 13 amino acids long. The CDR3 is CASSVDRVGEQFF. CDR3 DNA: TGCGCCAGCAGCGTCGACAGGGTAGGGGAGCAGTTCTTC.

This clonotype has only a few counts. This rearrangement joins TRBV10-3 to TRBJ1-5, with 8 bases fitting TRBD1. The V gene's germline CDR1 is ENHRY and CDR2 SYGVKD. The CDR3 length is 15 residues. V gave up 2 bases and J gave up 2 bases; unmatched junction bases: 2. CDR3 amino acids: CAISELGQGNQPQHF. CDR3 sequence (DNA): TGTGCCATCAGTGAGCTGGGACAGGGCAATCAGCCCCAGCATTTT.

This clonotype turned up a few times. V gene TRBV29-1 combines with J gene TRBJ2-1; possibly TRBD2 for D (6 bases). The CDR3 runs 13 residues. Germline V lookup: CDR1 SQVTM, CDR2 ANQGSEA. V was clipped by 6 bases and J by 0 bases, with 9 bases between them. The chain's CDR3 is CSVSGSSYNEQFF. Here the CDR3 DNA reads TGCAGCGTGAGCGGGTCCTCCTACAATGAGCAGTTCTTC.